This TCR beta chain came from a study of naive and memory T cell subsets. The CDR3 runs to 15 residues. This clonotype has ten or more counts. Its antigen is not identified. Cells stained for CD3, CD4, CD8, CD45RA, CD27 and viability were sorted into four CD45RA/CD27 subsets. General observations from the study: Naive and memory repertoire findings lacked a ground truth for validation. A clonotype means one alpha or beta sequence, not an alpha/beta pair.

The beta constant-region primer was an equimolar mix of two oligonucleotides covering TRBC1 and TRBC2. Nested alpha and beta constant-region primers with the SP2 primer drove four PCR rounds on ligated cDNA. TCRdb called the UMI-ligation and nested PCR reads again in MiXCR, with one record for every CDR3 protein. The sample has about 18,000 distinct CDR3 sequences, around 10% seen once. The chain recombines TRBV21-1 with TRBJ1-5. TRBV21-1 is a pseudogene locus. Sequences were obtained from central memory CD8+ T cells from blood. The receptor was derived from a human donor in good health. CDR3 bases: TGTGCCAGCAGCAAAGGCCGGAGAGGGCTTCAGCCCCAGCATTTT. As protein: CASSKGRRGLQPQHF.